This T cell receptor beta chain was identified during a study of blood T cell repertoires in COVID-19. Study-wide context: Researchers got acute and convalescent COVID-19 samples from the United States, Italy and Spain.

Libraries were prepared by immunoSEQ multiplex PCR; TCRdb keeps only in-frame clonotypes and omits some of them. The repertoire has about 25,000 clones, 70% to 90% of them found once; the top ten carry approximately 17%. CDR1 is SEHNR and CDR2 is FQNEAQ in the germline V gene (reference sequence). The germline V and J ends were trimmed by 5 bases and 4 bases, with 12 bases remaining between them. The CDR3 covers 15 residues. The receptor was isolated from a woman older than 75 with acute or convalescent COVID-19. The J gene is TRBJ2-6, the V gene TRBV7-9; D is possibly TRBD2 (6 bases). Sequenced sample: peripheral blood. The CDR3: CASSPSGRGANVLTF. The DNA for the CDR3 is TGTGCCAGCAGCCCGAGTGGGAGGGGGGCCAACGTCCTGACTTTC.